Below, 12 T cell receptor beta chains from the same sample are listed, as sequenced in a study of beta chain features in type 1 diabetes. Findings of the study overall: All four CD4+ subsets from Type 1 diabetes patients carried moderately but significantly shorter TCRB CDR3s.

These TCRs are of unknown antigen specificity. Expressed TCRB transcripts got sequenced, as all isolated RNA was reverse transcribed. Produced via immunoSEQ multiplex PCR; TCRdb's table is partial and in-frame only. The sample lists 15,000 to 19,000 clones, around 63% occurring once. What was sequenced was Tregs from blood. The receptors stem from a man between 25 and 39 years old with type 1 diabetes.

J is TRBJ2-3 and V is TRBV4-1, with 9 bases lining up with TRBD2. The V and J ends lost 2 bases and 3 bases, in that order; junction bases with no gene match: 6. This CDR3 is built from 16 residues. The germline V gene has CDR1 MGHRA and CDR2 YSYEKL. The CDR3 region is CASSQSGGGGTDTQYF. CDR3 coding DNA: TGCGCCAGCAGCCAATCTGGCGGGGGGGGTACAGATACGCAGTATTTT.

About this clone itself: Germline and junction disagree at one end, which may indicate a read error. V and J are TRBV18 and TRBJ2-5; D is uncertain. The end of the DNA aligns better with TRBJ2-7, so the J call may be wrong. The germline V gene encodes CDR1 KGHSH and CDR2 LQKENI. This CDR3 spans 14 amino acids. The CDR3 is CAGSPWAGSYEQYF. CDR3 DNA sequence: TGTGCCGGCTCACCATGGGCCGGATCCTACGAGCAGTACTTC.

The chain links TRBV5-1 to TRBJ1-2; D unclear. The ends were cut back, 0 bases at V and 8 bases at J, with 11 bases in the middle. Germline CDR1 reads SGHRS; CDR2 reads YFSETQ. CDR3 length equals 13 residues. The chain's CDR3 is CASSLERGLGYTF. The CDR3 DNA is TGCGCCAGCAGCTTGGAAAGAGGCTTGGGCTACACCTTC.

On this clone: The junction departs from the called germline gene at one end, perhaps through a read error. The genes are TRBV11-2 and TRBJ1-1; unclear D gene. The germline V gene has CDR1 SGHAT and CDR2 FQNNGV. The CDR3 is 11 residues long. This chain's CDR3 is CASSLVGRPTF. The CDR3 region has the DNA TGTGCCAGCAGCTTAGTTGGCAGACCGACTTTT.

The rearrangement uses TRBV2 and TRBJ1-2; D possibly corresponds to TRBD1 (6 bases). The CDR3 totals 13 residues. Trimming took off 4 bases at V and 5 bases at J, with 11 bases between the two ends. Germline V CDR1 and CDR2: SNHLY, FYNNEI. This CDR3 reads CASSVSGAYGYTF. The CDR3 DNA is TGTGCCAGCAGTGTGTCAGGGGCTTATGGCTACACCTTC.

The chain employs TRBV6-6 and TRBJ2-2, with no clear D. Per germline, CDR1 MNHNY and CDR2 SVGAGI (reference sequence). The CDR3 runs 13 residues. V lost 0 bases, J lost 7 bases, and 6 bases lay in between. CDR3 sequence reads: CASSYSSHGELFF. The CDR3 coding sequence is TGTGCCAGCAGTTACTCTAGCCACGGGGAGCTGTTTTTT.

The J gene is TRBJ2-1, the V gene TRBV5-4, with 13 bases matching TRBD2. Germline V gene data show CDR1 as SGHNT and CDR2 as YYREEE (reference sequence). V was pared by 3 bases and J by 14 bases, with 8 bases of the junction left unmatched. The CDR3 contains 14 residues. CDR3 sequence reads: CASSSGTSGIFEFF. In DNA form, the CDR3 reads TGTGCCAGCAGCTCAGGGACTAGCGGGATTTTTGAGTTCTTC.

The rearrangement links TRBV5-4 to TRBJ2-6; D call uncertain. The germline V gene has CDR1 SGHNT and CDR2 YYREEE (reference sequence). The length of the CDR3 is 18 residues. Deletions cut 4 bases from V and 0 bases from J, with 17 bases between. The CDR3 sequence is CASSPSSFIRSGANVLTF. The CDR3 DNA follows: TGTGCCAGCAGCCCCTCCTCCTTTATCCGCTCTGGGGCCAACGTCCTGACTTTC.

The sample holds a few counts of this clone. V usage is TRBV2 and J usage is TRBJ1-4; weak D call: TRBD1 (6 bases). This CDR3 comprises 12 residues. Trimming removed 7 bases from V and 8 bases from J, with 11 bases in between. Germline CDR1 is SNHLY and CDR2 is FYNNEI. CDR3 amino acids: CASKRGGEKLFF. The CDR3 bases are TGTGCCAGCAAGAGGGGGGGAGAAAAACTGTTTTTT.

V is TRBV2 and J is TRBJ2-4, with 11 bases lining up with TRBD1. The CDR3 has 16 amino acids. The V and J ends lost 5 bases and 6 bases, in that order; junction bases with no gene match: 9. CDR1 is SNHLY, CDR2 FYNNEI, per germline. The CDR3, as DNA: TGTGCCAGCAGTAAAGAGGGACAGGGGGTAGTAAACATTCAGTACTTC. Amino acid sequence: CASSKEGQGVVNIQYF.

A note on this clone: At the DNA level, this CDR3 is encoded by other sequences in the same sample as well. The V gene is TRBV9, the J gene TRBJ2-4; 11 bases are shared with TRBD1. Trimming removed 2 bases from V and 12 bases from J; junction bases left unmatched: 13. CDR1 is SGDLS, CDR2 YYNGEE, per germline. The CDR3 runs 16 residues. The CDR3 nucleotides are TGTGCCAGCAGCGTTTCGCCGGGACAGGGACAGGGGGATCAGTACTTC. Translated: CASSVSPGQGQGDQYF.

The gene calls are TRBV5-8 and TRBJ2-3; 14 nucleotides align to TRBD2. Trimming removed 3 bases from V and 3 bases from J; junction bases left unmatched: 3. The germline CDR1 and CDR2 sequences are SGHTS and YDEGEE. The CDR3 sequence is 16 residues long. The CDR3 DNA is TGTGCCAGCAGCTCGGGACTAGCGGGAGCTACAGATACGCAGTATTTT. Its protein is CASSSGLAGATDTQYF.